The next 20 T cell receptor beta chains were all read from a single sample in a study of T cell repertoires in cytomegalovirus infection. TCRdb re-called the reads with MiXCR, one entry per CDR3 protein. The table has 250,000 to 400,000 distinct CDR3 sequences, approximately 25% seen once. For these receptors, no antigen is known. The sequenced sample was cultured PBMCs, obtained from culture after CMV antigen stimulation. The origin of the receptors is a human donor in good health (CMV status not recorded). Some clones in this sample may be carry-over from other donors' samples.

This chain joins TRBV2 and TRBJ2-1; 10 positions match TRBD2. There are 14 residues in the CDR3. Looked up from germline, CDR1 is SNHLY and CDR2 is FYNNEI. The junction had 8 bases not matched to a gene; V was cut back by 7 bases and J by 8 bases. CDR3 residues: CASTKASGSHEQFF. The DNA for the CDR3 is TGTGCCAGCACTAAAGCTAGCGGGAGCCATGAGCAGTTCTTC. Using reference TRBV2 and TRBJ2-1 for the parts outside the CDR3, the full variable domain is EPEVTQTPSHQVTQMGQEVILRCVPISNHLYFYWYRQILGQKVEFLVSFYNNEISEKSEIFDDQFSVERPDGSNFTLKIRSTKLEDSAMYFCASTKASGSHEQFFGPGTRLTVL.

This clonotype appeared a few times. CDR3 in DNA: TGTGCCAGCAGCTTATCCGGGGTTAGCAATCAGCCCCAGCATTTT. Protein product: CASSLSGVSNQPQHF. The chain joins TRBV11-1 to TRBJ1-5; D unclear. The CDR3 has 15 amino acids. V was trimmed by 2 bases and J by 0 bases, leaving 8 bases between them. The germline V gene encodes CDR1 SGHAT and CDR2 FQDESV (reference sequence).

CDR3: CASSWGAAETQYF. The DNA for the CDR3 is TGTGCCAGCAGTTGGGGGGCGGCAGAGACCCAGTACTTC. The chain has TRBV27 and TRBJ2-5; either TRBD1 or TRBD2 may supply D (6 bases each). Per germline, CDR1 MNHEY and CDR2 SMNVEV (reference sequence). Trimming removed 4 bases at V and 4 bases at J, with 10 bases between. This CDR3 comprises 13 residues.

This clonotype has more than one count but fewer than ten. The rearrangement links TRBV27 to TRBJ2-3, with TRBD2 as a possible D gene (6 bases). Trimming cost V 4 bases and J 0 bases, with 14 bases left between them. This CDR3 is 16 amino acids long. The germline CDR1 and CDR2 sequences are MNHEY and SMNVEV (reference sequence). The CDR3 DNA is TGTGCCAGCAGTTCTCGCGGGACCCAAAGCACAGATACGCAGTATTTT. It specifies CASSSRGTQSTDTQYF.

The genes are TRBV29-1 and TRBJ2-1, with TRBD2 matching over 15 bases. Germline V CDR1 and CDR2: SQVTM, ANQGSEA. The CDR3 loop spans 14 amino acids. The V and J ends lost 3 bases and 7 bases, in that order; junction bases with no gene match: 1. CDR3: CSVDGLAGGNEQFF. CDR3 coding DNA: TGCAGCGTTGACGGACTAGCGGGAGGGAATGAGCAGTTCTTC.

For this clonotype: A junction end diverges from the germline sequence, so it may reflect a read error. V is TRBV7-2 and J is TRBJ2-2; 10 positions match TRBD1. This CDR3 region has 15 residues. The V gene's germline CDR1 is SGHTA and CDR2 FQGNSA. The CDR3 DNA reads TGTGCCAGCAGCCTGGGACAGGGGAACGCCGGGGAGCTGTTTTTT. Translated, it gives CASSLGQGNAGELFF.

This clonotype showed up many times. V and J are TRBV7-3 and TRBJ2-3; unclear D gene. Germline-derived CDR1 and CDR2 are SGHTA and FQGTGA. V lost 2 bases and J lost 0, with 3 bases in between. The CDR3 sequence is 13 residues long. The DNA of the CDR3 is TGTGCCAGCAGCTTATACAGCACAGATACGCAGTATTTT. Protein sequence: CASSLYSTDTQYF.

This clonotype was seen many times. The chain employs TRBV5-1 and TRBJ1-6; the D gene is possibly TRBD1 (5 bases). V lost 4 bases and J lost 8, with 10 bases in between. The CDR3 loop spans 13 amino acids. CDR1 is SGHRS and CDR2 is YFSETQ in the germline V gene. This CDR3 is CASSGDPYSPLHF. The DNA for the CDR3 is TGCGCCAGCAGCGGGGACCCTTATTCACCCCTCCACTTT.

This clonotype was counted at least ten times. This chain joins TRBV11-3 and TRBJ2-1; D is undetermined. Looked up from germline, CDR1 is SGHNT and CDR2 is YENEEA. The length of the CDR3 is 14 residues. The V end was cut by 5 bases, the J end by 7 bases, with 15 bases between. The CDR3 DNA sequence: TGTGCCAGCAGCAGAACTGGACCGGAAAATGAGCAGTTCTTC. Its protein product is CASSRTGPENEQFF.

The V gene is TRBV7-2, the J gene TRBJ2-7; TRBD1 or TRBD2 may be the D gene (5 bases each). The V gene's germline CDR1 is SGHTA and CDR2 FQGNSA. V shed 2 bases and J shed 7 bases, with 15 bases lying between them. The CDR3 loop spans 14 amino acids. CDR3 in amino acids: CASSLSGRVWEQYF. CDR3 coding DNA: TGTGCCAGCAGCTTAAGCGGCAGGGTGTGGGAGCAGTACTTC.

The chain links TRBV4-1 to TRBJ2-1; D is unresolved. Germline V gives CDR1 MGHRA, CDR2 YSYEKL. Trimming pared 4 bases from V and 8 bases from J, leaving 9 bases between. This CDR3 has 12 residues. CDR3 in amino acids: CASSRDDYEQFF. For the CDR3, the DNA is TGCGCCAGCAGCCGAGATGACTATGAGCAGTTCTTC.

This clonotype was picked up a small number of times. V and J are TRBV25-1 and TRBJ2-5, with D unclear. Germline lookup yields CDR1 MGHDK and CDR2 SYGVNS. With 0 bases removed from V and 5 bases from J, the gap between germline ends came to 13 bases. This CDR3 comprises 15 residues. The CDR3 loop is CASSEYTDARETQYF. The CDR3 DNA reads TGTGCCAGCAGTGAATATACCGACGCCCGGGAGACCCAGTACTTC.

The J gene is TRBJ2-1, the V gene TRBV7-9; TRBD2 agrees at 11 bases. This CDR3 is built from 13 residues. Germline V gene data show CDR1 as SEHNR and CDR2 as FQNEAQ (reference sequence). The ends lost 8 bases at V and 7 bases at J; junction bases unmatched: 4. This chain's CDR3 is CASGSSGRNEQFF. CDR3 DNA: TGTGCCAGCGGTTCTAGCGGGAGGAATGAGCAGTTCTTC.

Many counts were recorded for this clonotype. The chain employs TRBV7-8 and TRBJ2-2; 7 nucleotides match TRBD2. Germline CDR1 SGHVS, CDR2 FQNEAQ. The CDR3 sequence is 17 residues long. V lost 3 bases to trimming and J lost 4 bases; unmatched junction nucleotides: 11. The CDR3, as DNA: TGTGCCAGCAGCTTTAGAACGGTCGGCGGGGGCACCGGGGAGCTGTTTTTT. Translating it yields CASSFRTVGGGTGELFF. The whole variable domain, filled in from reference TRBV7-8 and TRBJ2-2, reads GAGVSQSPRYKVAKRGQDVALRCDPISGHVSLFWYQQALGQGPEFLTYFQNEAQLDKSGLPSDRFFAERPEGSVSTLKIQRTQQEDSAVYLCASSFRTVGGGTGELFFGEGSRLTVL.

The genes are TRBV24-1 and TRBJ1-2; D remains unclear. Trimming removed 4 bases at V and 5 bases at J, with 10 bases between. Germline CDR1 KGHDR, CDR2 SFDVKD. There are 13 residues in the CDR3. This CDR3 is CATSEDGPYGYTF. The CDR3 coding sequence is TGTGCCACCAGTGAGGACGGCCCATATGGCTACACCTTC.

The chain uses TRBV10-3 and TRBJ2-1, with D perhaps assigned TRBD1 or TRBD2 (5 bases each). V lost 10 bases and J lost 5, with 21 bases in between. The germline gives CDR1 ENHRY, CDR2 SYGVKD. The CDR3 is 15 residues long. The CDR3 sequence: CATRIGGPQDNEQFF. The CDR3 nucleotides are TGTGCCACCCGGATTGGGGGACCTCAGGACAATGAGCAGTTCTTC.

The CDR3 bases are TGTGCCAGTAGTAGATCCGGGACAGGGGCGACCGGGGAGCTGTTTTTT. Its protein product is CASSRSGTGATGELFF. The chain joins TRBV19 to TRBJ2-2; 10 nucleotides line up with TRBD1. The V segment lost 4 bases and the J segment 5 bases; nucleotides outside the gene matches: 7. This CDR3 spans 16 amino acids. CDR1 is LNHDA and CDR2 is SQIVND in the germline V gene (reference sequence).

Points on this clonotype: At one end, the junction sequence differs from germline, possibly due to a read error. The chain employs TRBV20-1 and TRBJ2-1; D gene unclear. CDR3 length equals 14 residues. The germline V gene encodes CDR1 DFQATT and CDR2 SNEGSKA (reference sequence). The CDR3 DNA is TGCGGTGCTAGAGATCCGTGGGGTGGCAATGAGCAGTTCTTC. Its protein product is CGARDPWGGNEQFF.

The chain is built from TRBV7-2 and TRBJ1-4, with D possibly matching TRBD1 (5 bases). The CDR3 sequence is 14 residues long. With 5 bases removed from V and 8 bases from J, the gap between germline ends came to 15 bases. Germline CDR1 and CDR2: SGHTA and FQGNSA. As DNA, the CDR3 is TGTGCCAGCAGCGGACACTGGGTTGGGGAAAAACTGTTTTTT. It encodes CASSGHWVGEKLFF.

The rearrangement links TRBV7-6 to TRBJ1-1, with D possibly being TRBD1 (5 bases). With 5 bases removed from V and 0 bases from J, the gap between germline ends came to 13 bases. Germline V gives CDR1 SGHVS, CDR2 FNYEAQ. The CDR3 covers 15 residues. The CDR3 loop reads CASSQSDSLNTEAFF. The CDR3 DNA reads TGTGCCAGCAGCCAAAGCGACAGCTTGAACACTGAAGCTTTCTTT.